These 18 T cell receptor beta chains originate from one sample sequenced in a study of graft-versus-host responses after intestinal transplantation (dated by TCRdb to the early 2020s). Per the publication, the time point label means: cells obtained before transplantation from donor or recipient. Library preparation used the immunoSEQ multiplex PCR assay. TCRdb's version of the immuneACCESS table is confined to in-frame rearrangements and falls short of the full clone set. An unresolved V gene accounts for under half of the shortfall where checked; the remainder is of unknown origin. A total of more than 65,000 clones appear in this sample, roughly 84% of them only once. The ten largest clones capture 0.35% to 0.5% of the sample. No cognate antigen is known for these TCRs. The specimen was unstimulated CD4+ T cells sorted from spleen or lymph node cells, collected before transplant. These receptors all stem from a human donor who was the organ donor for an intestinal transplant.

The rearrangement uses TRBV5-1 and TRBJ2-5, with 7 bases matching TRBD1. V lost 2 bases to trimming and J lost 0 bases; unmatched junction nucleotides: 1. The CDR3 covers 14 residues. The V gene's germline CDR1 is SGHRS and CDR2 YFSETQ. In DNA, the CDR3 is TGCGCCAGCAGCTTTACAGGGGACCAAGAGACCCAGTACTTC. Amino acid sequence: CASSFTGDQETQYF. Filled out from reference TRBV5-1 and TRBJ2-5, the complete variable domain reads KAGVTQTPRYLIKTRGQQVTLSCSPISGHRSVSWYQQTPGQGLQFLFEYFSETQRNKGNFPGRFSGRQFSNSRSEMNVSTLELGDSALYLCASSFTGDQETQYFGPGTRLLVL.

This clone was found a few times. The chain links TRBV14 to TRBJ2-7; D possibly corresponds to TRBD1 (5 bases). Germline CDR1 reads SGHDN; CDR2 reads FVKESK. The CDR3 contains 12 residues. The CDR3 is CASSQGSRQKPV. The CDR3 DNA reads as TGTGCCAGCAGCCAAGGCTCCAGACAGAAACCCGTC.

This rearrangement joins TRBV10-3 to TRBJ2-3, with D tentatively TRBD2 (5 bases). This CDR3 is built from 13 residues. Per the germline V gene, CDR1 is ENHRY and CDR2 is SYGVKD. The germline V and J ends were trimmed by 3 bases and 1 base, with 5 bases remaining between them. The CDR3 loop reads CAISEAGTDTQYF. CDR3 coding DNA: TGTGCCATCAGTGAAGCGGGCACAGATACGCAGTATTTT.

The chain couples TRBV28 to TRBJ1-2; 8 bases are a match to TRBD1. CDR3 size: 13 residues. The trim removed 6 bases at V and 3 bases at J, leaving 3 bases unmatched. CDR1 and CDR2 (germline): MDHEN, SYDVKM. The CDR3 is CASRQQGDYGYTF. In DNA form, the CDR3 reads TGTGCCAGCAGACAACAGGGGGACTATGGCTACACCTTC.

This clone was seen once. V and J are TRBV6-1 and TRBJ2-2, with a possible D match to TRBD2 (6 bases). Germline V lookup: CDR1 MNHNS, CDR2 SASEGT. The CDR3 is 17 amino acids. The V gene lost 4 bases and the J gene lost 1 base, with 16 bases spanning the gap. Written as DNA, the CDR3 is TGTGCCAGCAGTGTCGACTCCGGGACTCGGAACACCGGGGAGCTGTTTTTT. The encoded protein is CASSVDSGTRNTGELFF.

Here the CDR3 DNA reads TGCAGCGTTGAAGAGCCCGGGACAGGGTTGGCGAACACCGGGGAGCTGTTTTTT. Its protein product is CSVEEPGTGLANTGELFF. The chain uses TRBV29-1 and TRBJ2-2; TRBD1 aligns across 9 bases. The CDR3 is 18 residues long. CDR1 and CDR2 from the germline V gene are SQVTM and ANQGSEA. The ends lost 0 bases at V and 0 bases at J; junction bases unmatched: 8.

This clone has a handful of counts. The chain links TRBV27 to TRBJ1-6; 8 nucleotides match TRBD1. CDR1 is MNHEY and CDR2 is SMNVEV in the germline V gene (reference sequence). This CDR3 has 14 amino acids. V lost 3 bases, J lost 9 bases, and 4 bases stayed unmatched. The CDR3: CASSFSRGRSPLHF. The CDR3 DNA is TGTGCCAGCAGTTTTTCCAGGGGGCGTTCACCCCTCCACTTT.

This chain connects TRBV9 to TRBJ2-1; D gene ambiguous. The CDR3 runs 17 residues. V shed 0 bases and J shed 0 bases, with 13 bases lying between them. Germline-derived CDR1 and CDR2 are SGDLS and YYNGEE. In DNA form, the CDR3 reads TGTGCCAGCAGCGTAGAAGGCTCTAGGAGCTCCTACAATGAGCAGTTCTTC. This codes for CASSVEGSRSSYNEQFF.

J is TRBJ2-3 and V is TRBV29-1, with D maybe TRBD2 (5 bases). Per the germline V gene, CDR1 is SQVTM and CDR2 is ANQGSEA. The CDR3 covers 14 residues. V gave up 6 bases and J gave up 1 base, with 14 bases separating them. CDR3 sequence: CSVATSSGTDTQYF. The CDR3 bases are TGCAGCGTGGCAACTAGTTCGGGCACAGATACGCAGTATTTT.

V usage is TRBV19 and J usage is TRBJ1-2, with a weak D call TRBD1 (5 bases). Germline assignment: CDR1 LNHDA and CDR2 SQIVND (reference sequence). This CDR3 has 13 residues. V lost 0 bases to trimming and J lost 13 bases, with 15 bases between them. The CDR3 spells CASSIERDAVPTF. Here the CDR3 DNA reads TGTGCCAGTAGTATAGAGCGGGACGCCGTCCCCACCTTC.

This clone was found a few times. The chain has TRBV10-3 and TRBJ2-5; a possible D gene is TRBD2 (5 bases). The germline V gene encodes CDR1 ENHRY and CDR2 SYGVKD. The CDR3 loop spans 11 amino acids. Trimming cost V 8 bases and J 4 bases, with 8 bases left between them. CDR3 protein: CAIRGGETQYF. The CDR3 DNA sequence: TGTGCCATCCGGGGTGGAGAGACCCAGTACTTC.

The chain uses TRBV9 and TRBJ2-7; TRBD1 might be the D (7 bases). The CDR3 extends over 16 amino acids. Germline V gene data show CDR1 as SGDLS and CDR2 as YYNGEE. The ends were cut back, 3 bases at V and 2 bases at J, with 18 bases in the middle. For the CDR3, the DNA is TGTGCCAGCAGCGCGGGGGACAGCCGAACTACCTACGAGCAGTACGTC. Amino acid sequence: CASSAGDSRTTYEQYV.

The chain joins TRBV6-1 to TRBJ2-2, with TRBD1 identical over 8 bases. V was pared by 6 bases and J by 0 bases, with 0 bases of the junction left unmatched. Germline CDR1 reads MNHNS; CDR2 reads SASEGT. The CDR3 is 14 residues long. CDR3 in DNA: TGTGCCAGCAGACAGGGGGCGAACACCGGGGAGCTGTTTTTT. This codes for CASRQGANTGELFF.

This chain uses TRBV19 with TRBJ1-1; 9 positions agree with TRBD1. Germline CDR1 LNHDA, CDR2 SQIVND (reference sequence). The CDR3 loop spans 15 amino acids. Losses at the gene ends were 3 bases for V and 4 bases for J; bases not matched to a gene: 6. The CDR3 region has the DNA TGTGCCAGTAGTATCGGGGACAGGGTGACCACTGAAGCTTTCTTT. Encoded protein: CASSIGDRVTTEAFF.

This clone has a single count. The rearrangement links TRBV2 to TRBJ1-5, with 9 bases lining up with TRBD1. Unmatched junction bases numbered 11, after V lost 7 bases and J lost 4 bases. CDR3 length: 16 amino acids. Germline V gene data show CDR1 as SNHLY and CDR2 as FYNNEI. CDR3 sequence (DNA): TGTGCCAGCATGGTGGGGACAGGGCGACCAAATCAGCCCCAGCATTTT. Translation: CASMVGTGRPNQPQHF.

This clone showed up just once. The chain uses TRBV14 and TRBJ2-2, with 10 bases lining up with TRBD1. Unmatched junction bases numbered 8, after V lost 2 bases and J lost 2 bases. The CDR3 sequence is 18 residues long. CDR1 and CDR2 from the germline V gene are SGHDN and FVKESK. DNA for the CDR3: TGTGCCAGCAGCCAAACCCCGACAGGGGGCCTAAACACCGGGGAGCTGTTTTTT. The encoded protein is CASSQTPTGGLNTGELFF.

The rearrangement links TRBV19 to TRBJ1-6, with D unresolved. Germline V CDR1 and CDR2: LNHDA, SQIVND (reference sequence). The length of the CDR3 is 15 residues. V was pared by 5 bases and J by 6 bases, with 14 bases between. The CDR3 is CASSLPTGSNSPLHF. The CDR3 DNA sequence: TGTGCCAGTAGTCTGCCGACGGGGTCTAATTCACCCCTCCACTTT.

This sequence joins TRBV29-1 and TRBJ2-2; TRBD2 is a possible D gene (6 bases). The CDR3 has 12 residues. V lost 5 bases and J lost 6, with 10 bases in between. Germline V gene lookup returns CDR1 SQVTM and CDR2 ANQGSEA. The CDR3 sequence: CSVQPGAGELFF. CDR3 sequence (DNA): TGCAGCGTTCAACCGGGGGCCGGGGAGCTGTTTTTT.